Shown below are 13 T cell receptor beta chains from a single sample sequenced in a study of T-cell memory formation after mild COVID-19. MiXCR, applied by TCRdb to the 5' RACE reads, yields one record per CDR3 protein. The table has about 82,000 distinct CDR3 sequences, 9.5% to 15% seen once. Material for sequencing was PBMCs or a T cell subset sorted from them (not recorded which). These receptors were obtained from a young man who had mild COVID-19 (a few samples of this study predate the infection). Cell type and time point are not known.

This chain links TRBV7-2 with TRBJ2-1, with TRBD2 identical over 12 bases. Germline CDR1 is SGHTA and CDR2 is FQGNSA. The trim removed 5 bases at V and 6 bases at J, leaving 5 bases unmatched. The CDR3 extends over 15 amino acids. Written as DNA, the CDR3 is TGTGCCAGCAGCCCTAGCGGGGGGGCCCGCAATGAGCAGTTCTTC. It encodes CASSPSGGARNEQFF.

This clonotype was counted only a few times. This chain links TRBV12-3 or TRBV12-4 with TRBJ2-1, with D perhaps TRBD1 (5 bases). V was pared by 6 bases and J by 15 bases, with 24 bases between. CDR3 length equals 14 residues. CDR3 bases: TGTGCCAGCAGCCTATCGATCAGGGTCGGTTCGTCGTTCTTC. Residues: CASSLSIRVGSSFF.

This clonotype was seen ten or more times. J is TRBJ2-6 and V is TRBV4-3, with D perhaps TRBD1 (6 bases). Deletions cut 3 bases from V and 0 bases from J, with 21 bases between. Germline CDR1 LGHNA, CDR2 YSLEER. The CDR3 totals 20 residues. The CDR3 nucleotides read TGCGCCAGCAGCCACGGCCTCGACCCCGGGACAACCTCTGGGGCCAACGTCCTGACTTTC. Protein: CASSHGLDPGTTSGANVLTF.

The V gene is TRBV7-8, the J gene TRBJ2-1; 14 bases match TRBD2. Germline V lookup: CDR1 SGHVS, CDR2 FQNEAQ. The V segment lost 3 bases and the J segment 1 base; nucleotides outside the gene matches: 5. The CDR3 has 18 residues. The DNA for the CDR3 is TGTGCCAGCAGCTTCCCTGGACTAGCGGGGGGATCCTACAATGAGCAGTTCTTC. Residues: CASSFPGLAGGSYNEQFF.

This clonotype has more than one count but fewer than ten. The chain combines TRBV5-1 with TRBJ1-1, with D possibly TRBD1 on 5 matching bases. The CDR3 runs 13 residues. The V end was cut by 3 bases, the J end by 3 bases, with 9 bases between. CDR1 and CDR2 from the germline V gene are SGHRS and YFSETQ. CDR3 region: CASSSMGDTEAFF. The CDR3 coding sequence is TGCGCCAGCAGCTCGATGGGGGACACTGAAGCTTTCTTT.

This clonotype appeared a few times. The chain carries TRBV10-3 and TRBJ2-7; TRBD1 might be the D (6 bases). The germline V gene encodes CDR1 ENHRY and CDR2 SYGVKD. Deletions cut 2 bases from V and 3 bases from J, with 8 bases between. The CDR3 is 13 residues long. The CDR3 nucleotides are TGTGCCATCAGTGAGGGGACAAACTACGAGCAGTACGTC. Translation gives CAISEGTNYEQYV.

At least ten counts were recorded for this clonotype. This sequence joins TRBV3-1 and TRBJ2-1; a possible D gene is TRBD1 (5 bases). CDR3 size: 15 residues. Germline CDR1 is LGHDT and CDR2 is YNNKEL (reference sequence). The ends were cut back, 3 bases at V and 4 bases at J, with 13 bases in the middle. CDR3 DNA: TGTGCCAGCAGCCAGACCCTGACAGTGTACAATGAGCAGTTCTTC. This translates into CASSQTLTVYNEQFF.

This clonotype was observed a few times. J is TRBJ2-1 and V is TRBV4-3; TRBD2 matches at 9 bases. The V segment lost 0 bases and the J segment 10 bases; nucleotides outside the gene matches: 7. The germline CDR1 and CDR2 sequences are LGHNA and YSLEER. The CDR3 is 15 residues long. CDR3 residues: CASSQDRLAVGEQFF. DNA for the CDR3: TGCGCCAGCAGCCAAGATCGACTAGCGGTGGGGGAGCAGTTCTTC.

The chain couples TRBV5-1 to TRBJ1-1, with a tentative D call TRBD1 (6 bases). CDR3 length: 16 residues. V lost 0 bases to trimming and J lost 0 bases, with 12 bases between them. Per the germline V gene, CDR1 is SGHRS and CDR2 is YFSETQ. CDR3 DNA sequence: TGCGCCAGCAGCTTGGGCAGGGGATCCGTGAACACTGAAGCTTTCTTT. Translating it yields CASSLGRGSVNTEAFF.

This clonotype was counted at least ten times. V usage is TRBV7-2 and J usage is TRBJ2-2; the D call may be TRBD1 or TRBD2 (5 bases each). V dropped 3 bases and J dropped 6 bases, with 5 bases sitting between them. This CDR3 is built from 12 residues. Looked up from germline, CDR1 is SGHTA and CDR2 is FQGNSA. The CDR3 protein is CASSLGPGELFF. The CDR3 region has the DNA TGTGCCAGCAGCTTGGGACCCGGGGAGCTGTTTTTT.

This clonotype was detected a few times. The chain recombines TRBV6-5 with TRBJ2-7; 8 bases line up with TRBD1. CDR3 length: 17 residues. In germline, CDR1 is MNHEY, CDR2 SVGAGI. V lost 2 bases and J lost 7; bases outside the gene matches: 16. The CDR3 bases are TGTGCCAGCAGTTACGTGACCGACAGGGGATGGTTGTGGGAGCAGTACGTC. It yields the protein CASSYVTDRGWLWEQYV.

This clonotype was recorded at least ten times. This chain links TRBV5-1 with TRBJ2-5, with 7 bases fitting TRBD2. Germline CDR1 reads SGHRS; CDR2 reads YFSETQ. This CDR3 is built from 14 residues. After removal of 7 bases from V and 5 bases from J, the junction contained 11 bases not matched to a gene. CDR3 bases: TGCGCCAGCTCCCAAGCGGGGACCCGGGAGACCCAGTACTTC. Its protein is CASSQAGTRETQYF.

This clonotype occurred a few times. The chain couples TRBV9 to TRBJ2-1; D assignment may be TRBD1 or TRBD2 (5 bases each). This CDR3 contains 13 residues. V was clipped by 3 bases and J by 7 bases, with 11 bases between them. CDR1 and CDR2 from the germline V gene are SGDLS and YYNGEE. DNA of the CDR3: TGTGCCAGCAGCGAGGGGACGGGAAATGAGCAGTTCTTC. Its translation: CASSEGTGNEQFF.